This T cell receptor (beta chain) was identified during a study of T cell repertoires in cytomegalovirus infection (dated by TCRdb to about 2019). In terms of the full investigation: Peptide stimulations targeted recently identified HLA-C-restricted CMV epitopes, whose presentation resists viral immunomodulation, together with well-studied HLA-B-restricted epitopes. Donor HLA type was relevant to the analysis, as public TCR beta signatures indicated carriage of CMV infection together with the matching HLA type. Points the paper makes about the study in general: In the ex vivo response, HLA-C-restricted CMV-specific TCR beta clonotypes were dominant, and in two of eight donors the single most frequent clonotype came from this HLA-C-restricted group. In both this cohort and an independent cohort of several hundred donors, the cumulative frequency of public TCR beta family members distinguished carriers of CMV infection plus the relevant HLA type.

Sequencing took place on an Illumina HiSeq 1500. The public reads were reprocessed in TCRdb via fastp at Q25 and MiXCR, keeping in-frame beta chains. Rows are unified per CDR3 protein, each entry keeping the most common DNA and genes. This sample has just over 450,000 distinct CDR3 sequences in its table, and about two fifths of those were observed once. The ten largest make up about 45% of the sample. The V end loses 4 bases and the J end loses 1 base, and a stretch of 12 bases separates them. The CDR3 holds 15 amino acids from the cysteine to the phenylalanine. Only the CDR3 portion is preserved as DNA: 45 bases, with reading frame beginning at the first base. CDR1 and CDR2 are drawn from the germline V gene: LGHNT, FRNRAP. The sample holds a few counts of this clonotype. Its antigen remains undetermined. No quality values exist for individual bases; no much larger clone is one base distant. This specimen's treatment or condition label, interpreted: in vitro stimulation with specific CMV peptide epitopes to enrich CMV-specific T cells.

Sequences were derived from cultured PBMCs, sampled from culture after CMV antigen stimulation. The sequence was obtained from a human donor in good health (CMV status not recorded). Some clones in this sample may be carry-over from other donors' samples. The receptor chain draws on TRBV12-5 and TRBJ2-3; TRBD2 is possibly the D segment (5 matching bases). At the DNA level, the sequence is TGTGCTAGTGGTTCTCTGCGGGCCCGCACAGATACGCAGTATTTT. The resulting protein is CASGSLRARTDTQYF.